This entry concerns a single T cell receptor (beta chain). Its antigen is as yet unknown. This CDR3 is 14 amino acids long. J lost 6 bases, V lost 2 bases, and 4 bases had no gene match. Germline lookup yields CDR1 SGHRS and CDR2 YFSETQ. PCR involved 60 Vbeta and 13 Jbeta primers. Profiled with immunoSEQ multiplex PCR; TCRdb holds only in-frame clones, not every one. The sample consists of tens of thousands of clones, approximately 7.7% of them appearing once. The record originates from a study of cytomegalovirus exposure and HLA in healthy donors. General study points: In a later analysis, productive TCRs from donors in an Asian-associated ancestry cluster reportedly carried fewer N-insertions than the cohort mean.

The sequence derives from a man in his fifties in good health and CMV-seronegative. The chain combines TRBV5-1 with TRBJ2-2, with 7 bases aligning to TRBD1. Material for sequencing was PBMCs. CDR3 sequence reads: CASSFDRVAGELFF. CDR3 nucleotide sequence: TGCGCCAGCAGCTTTGACAGGGTGGCCGGGGAGCTGTTTTTT. The full variable domain, completed using reference TRBV5-1 and TRBJ2-2, is KAGVTQTPRYLIKTRGQQVTLSCSPISGHRSVSWYQQTPGQGLQFLFEYFSETQRNKGNFPGRFSGRQFSNSRSEMNVSTLELGDSALYLCASSFDRVAGELFFGEGSRLTVL.